This TCR beta chain was obtained from a study of radiation and T cells in renal cell carcinoma. Whole-study results and caveats: Baseline intratumoral clonotype presence is unknown without pretreatment biopsies.

Repertoires were generated with immunoSEQ multiplex PCR, while TCRdb's copy carries only in-frame clones and drops some. The data contain roughly 120,000 clones, roughly four fifths of them singletons. This CDR3 contains 14 residues. Per the germline V gene, CDR1 is SGDLS and CDR2 is YYNGEE. J lost 7 bases, V lost 3 bases, and 9 bases had no gene match. Specified time point: blood 2 weeks post-SBRT. Treatment: 15 Gy SBRT to primary tumor, nephrectomy 4 weeks later. Blood was sampled at baseline, 2 weeks and 4 weeks after SBRT. The sample holds a few counts of this clone. Antigen specificity is unknown. This TCR derives from a woman in her fifties or sixties with renal cell carcinoma. The chain recombines TRBV9 with TRBJ1-2; 7 bases map to TRBD1. The sample in question was blood, obtained from a patient whose treatment included radiotherapy and nephrectomy. The CDR3 spells CASSAGQRVLGYTF. In nucleotides, the CDR3 is TGTGCCAGCAGCGCGGGACAGAGAGTTCTTGGCTACACCTTC.